This T cell receptor (beta chain) was identified during a study of CD8+ T cells in alopecia areata. General study points: Patients displayed less clarity in TCR sharing than mice, a finding possibly related to HLA. Lesional scalp, notably in alopecia totalis/universalis, had clonality above that of normal scalp.

Worth noting for this clone: Its antigen is not identified.

Isolation of CD4+ and CD8+ T cells from PBMCs was achieved by sorting. Reverse transcribed after extraction, RNA yielded cDNA as the sequencing template. Profiled with immunoSEQ multiplex PCR; TCRdb holds only in-frame clones, not every one. The data show around 190,000 clones, roughly 50% seen once. Sequenced input: CD8+ T cells sorted from blood. The TCR originated in a human donor in good health.

DNA for the CDR3: TGTGCCAGCAGCTCGGACAGGGCCATCTACGAGCAGTACTTC. Translating it yields CASSSDRAIYEQYF. This rearrangement joins TRBV13 to TRBJ2-7, with 8 bases fitting TRBD1. CDR1 and CDR2 (germline): PRHDT, FYEKMQ (reference sequence). The V and J ends lost 4 bases and 3 bases, in that order; junction bases with no gene match: 5. The CDR3 spans 14 residues.